The text below deals with one T cell receptor (beta chain). Its antigen is still unknown. No quality values exist for individual bases; no much larger clone is one base distant. Reading the label with the study, this specimen's time point is: blood from clinic visit 5 months post-surgery; TSC patient then seizure free. The surgery cases with the highest brain T cell transcript signatures were chosen for TCR beta chain sequencing of brain tissue, and also of blood when blood was available. Prior to surgery, the patients had been treated with at least one anti-epileptic drug. TCR-sequenced patients were children with drug-resistant epilepsy due to tuberous sclerosis complex, focal cortical dysplasia, Rasmussen encephalitis or hemimegalencephaly. The Monarch genomic DNA purification kit was used to extract bulk genomic DNA from unsorted brain tissue and whole blood. V and J lose 3 bases and 9 bases, and a span of 15 bases separates them. CDR3 length: 14 amino acids, cysteine to phenylalanine. Here the CDR3 DNA is all that survives: 42 bases in frame from base 1. For CDR1 and CDR2, the germline V gene lists SGHTA and FQGNSA.

The data belong to a study of brain T cells in children with intractable seizures (TCRdb year 2021). For the wider study: A NanoString immunology panel was first used to screen resected brain tissue from 50 to 65 pediatric epilepsy surgery cases for immune gene transcripts. About 70% of the 12 selected surgery cases also had pre-surgery blood sequenced, which left four cases with brain tissue only. Study-level results and caveats: The patients' HCMV serostatus was not known, and viral specificity was inferred solely from CDR3 sequence similarity. Sequencing depth differed between pre- and post-surgery blood, so clones missing from the pre-surgery sample may reflect undersampling.

TCR beta chain sequences were generated from genomic DNA using the immunoSEQ assay. As for how the authors treated the data: CDR3 sequences that did not begin with the conserved framework cysteine at position 104 were removed manually. To get clonality, the normalized Shannon's Diversity Index was subtracted from one, giving values from 0 (maximal diversity) to 1 (oligoclonal). To check whether a given CDR3 had different frequencies in two samples, for example brain versus blood, chi-squared comparison-of-proportions tests were used. Public clonotypes were identified by searching immuneACCESS, and similarity to known antiviral clonotypes was assessed with the VDJdb browser. TCRdb provides this immuneACCESS table in a form limited to in-frame rearrangements. Some clones are lacking; in checked studies, under half of them reflect an unresolved V gene, and why the rest are absent is not known. V and J calls and clone size follow that table, whereas D and trimming were derived from the DNA. Counted in this sample were 340,000 or so clones; about 93% of them appeared once. The ten largest clonotypes hold about 5.8% of the sample.

The V gene is TRBV7-2 and the J gene is TRBJ1-5; 5 matching bases give a weak D call of TRBD1. The clonotype originates from a boy under three years old with tuberous sclerosis and intractable seizures. This material consisted of peripheral blood, taken approximately 5 months after surgery. The DNA is TGTGCCAGCAGCTTGAGGGGTCCTCCATGGCCCCAGCATTTT. The translation is CASSLRGPPWPQHF.